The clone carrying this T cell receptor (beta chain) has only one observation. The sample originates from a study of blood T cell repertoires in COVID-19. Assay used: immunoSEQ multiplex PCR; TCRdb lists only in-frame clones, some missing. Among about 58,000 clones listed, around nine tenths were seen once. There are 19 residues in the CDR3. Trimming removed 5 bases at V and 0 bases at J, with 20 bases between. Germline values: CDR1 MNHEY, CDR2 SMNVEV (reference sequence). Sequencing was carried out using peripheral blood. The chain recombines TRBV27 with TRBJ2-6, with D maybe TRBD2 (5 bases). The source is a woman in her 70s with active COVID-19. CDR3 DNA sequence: TGTGCCAGCAGTCTGTACTCGGGAATTGAAAGCTCTGGGGCCAACGTCCTGACTTTC. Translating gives CASSLYSGIESSGANVLTF. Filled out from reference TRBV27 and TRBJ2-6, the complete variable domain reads EAQVTQNPRYLITVTGKKLTVTCSQNMNHEYMSWYRQDPGLGLRQIYYSMNVEVTDKGDVPEGYKVSRKEKRNFPLILESPSPNQTSLYFCASSLYSGIESSGANVLTFGAGSRLTVL.